This entry describes one T cell receptor beta chain. There is no known antigen for this receptor. The input lacks base qualities; no much larger clone sits a single base away. TCRbeta CDR3 regions were amplified from genomic DNA using the immunoSEQ Assay, a bias-controlled multiplex PCR. From the authors' description of their analysis: Within the assay, amplification of reference gene primers was used to estimate how many nucleated cells each sample contained. To quantify the absolute abundance of each unique TCRbeta CDR3 rearrangement, sequence reads were collapsed and filtered. For each sample, productive Simpson clonality was calculated as the square root of Simpson's diversity index over productive rearrangements. Held by TCRdb, this immuneACCESS table contains in-frame sequences only and omits some clones. Under half of the omission traces to an unresolved V gene where checked; the cause of the rest is unknown. That table furnishes V, J and clone size, whereas the DNA furnished D and trimming. The sample table shows about 280,000 clones, and roughly 87% are seen once. The ten biggest clones cover roughly 9% of the sample.

Whole blood was collected in K2EDTA tubes by collaborating institutions according to the institutions' own protocols. Collaborator samples were shipped for TCRbeta analysis as frozen whole blood, isolated PBMCs, or DNA extracted from either sample type. This entry is derived from a study of blood T cell repertoires in COVID-19 (dated by TCRdb to the early 2020s). With regard to the full study: Samples covering the acute and convalescent phases of COVID-19 were provided by collaborators in the United States, Italy and Spain. Samples were obtained from the ongoing ImmuneRACE study (first 160 participants) and from some 1,300 subjects provided by 6 global collaborators. Where available, HLA class I and class II types were taken from metadata supplied by the sample provider and were not determined by assay-based typing. The dataset comprised deeply sampled blood TCRbeta repertoires from subjects exposed to, actively infected with, or recovered from COVID-19. The material from the prospective study consisted of cDNA or gDNA derived from T cells, B-cell-depleted T cells, or PBMCs. A de-identified subject ID, COVID-19 status, age in years and sex were almost always included in the sample metadata. The repertoires were released in a freely available public database intended as a resource for research on the immune response to SARS-CoV-2.

V lost 4 bases and J lost 5 bases; the stretch between them is 9 bases long. CDR1 and CDR2 were assigned from the germline V gene as SGHTA and FQGTGA. From the cysteine through the phenylalanine, the CDR3 covers 13 amino acids. Only the CDR3 part of the read is kept: 39 bases, read in frame from the first base. Paper-wide results and their limitations: Clinical and demographic metadata were provided uncurated, with the amount varying by source and participant.

The chain uses TRBV7-3 and TRBJ2-1; there is no confident call for the D gene. The TCR sequence derives from a man between 18 and 29 years old with active or convalescent COVID-19. Sequencing was performed on peripheral blood. The DNA sequence is given as TGTGCCAGCAGCTCATCGACTGACAATGAGCAGTTCTTC. The resulting protein is CASSSSTDNEQFF.